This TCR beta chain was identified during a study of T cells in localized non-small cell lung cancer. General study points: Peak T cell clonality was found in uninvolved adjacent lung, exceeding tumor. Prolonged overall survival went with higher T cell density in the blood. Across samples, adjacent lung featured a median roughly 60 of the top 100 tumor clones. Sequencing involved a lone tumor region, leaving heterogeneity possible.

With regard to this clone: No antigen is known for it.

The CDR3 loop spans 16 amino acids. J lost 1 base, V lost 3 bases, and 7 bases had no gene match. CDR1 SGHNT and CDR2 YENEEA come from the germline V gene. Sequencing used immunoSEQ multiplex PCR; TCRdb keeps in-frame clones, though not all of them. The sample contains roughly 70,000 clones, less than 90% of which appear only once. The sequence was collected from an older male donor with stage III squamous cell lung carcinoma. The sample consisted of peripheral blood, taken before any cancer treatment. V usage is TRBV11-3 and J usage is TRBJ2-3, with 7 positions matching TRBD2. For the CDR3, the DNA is TGTGCCAGCAGCTTGGAGGGGAGGGTGGGCACAGATACGCAGTATTTT. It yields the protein CASSLEGRVGTDTQYF.